These 22 T cell receptor beta chains came from one sample sequenced in a study of human T cells and chemical hapten exposure. Time point meaning: patch test 2, 6 weeks after DPC sensitization. The treatment is: therapeutic diphenylcyclopropenone sensitization with weekly scalp DPC. From the RACE reads, TCRdb called clonotypes with MiXCR, one entry per CDR3 protein. The data show roughly 150,000 distinct CDR3 sequences, with approximately 12% seen just once and more than 1.1% held by the top ten. The sequenced sample was whole blood, obtained in connection with sensitization to the hapten diphenylcyclopropenone (DPC). The receptor set was obtained from a woman in her forties or fifties with alopecia areata. Some clones in this sample may be carry-over from other donors' samples.

This clonotype was seen repeatedly, ten times or more. The chain joins TRBV7-3 to TRBJ2-6, with D maybe TRBD1 (6 bases). CDR3 length: 16 amino acids. Trimming removed 5 bases at V and 0 bases at J, with 11 bases between. Germline CDR1 and CDR2: SGHTA and FQGTGA. As DNA, the CDR3 is TGTGCCAGCAGCCTCCCGACAGGCTCTGGGGCCAACGTCCTGACTTTC. Protein sequence: CASSLPTGSGANVLTF.

This clonotype has only a few counts. J is TRBJ2-5 and V is TRBV9, with no clear D. The CDR3 has 14 amino acids. Trimming left V 0 bases short and J 5 bases short, with 11 bases between. Germline values: CDR1 SGDLS, CDR2 YYNGEE. The DNA for the CDR3 is TGTGCCAGCAGCGTAGCCCCCTTGTCGGAGACCCAGTACTTC. Translating it yields CASSVAPLSETQYF. Full variable domain (missing parts from reference TRBV9 and TRBJ2-5): DSGVTQTPKHLITATGQRVTLRCSPRSGDLSVYWYQQSLDQGLQFLIQYYNGEERAKGNILERFSAQQFPDLHSELNLSSLELGDSALYFCASSVAPLSETQYFGPGTRLLVL.

This clonotype has ten or more counts. The chain recombines TRBV5-1 with TRBJ2-2, with D perhaps TRBD2 (5 bases). CDR3 size: 14 residues. The germline V gene has CDR1 SGHRS and CDR2 YFSETQ. V lost 7 bases, J lost 4 bases, and 14 bases lay in between. The CDR3 here is CASEGGSGTGELFF. DNA for the CDR3: TGCGCCAGCGAGGGCGGGTCGGGCACCGGGGAGCTGTTTTTT.

This clonotype was found many times. The chain links TRBV6-5 to TRBJ1-6; the D is unclear. CDR3 length equals 15 residues. The V and J ends lost 5 bases and 3 bases respectively, with 11 bases between them. Germline lookup yields CDR1 MNHEY and CDR2 SVGAGI. CDR3 sequence: CASSHERGYNSPLHF. CDR3 coding DNA: TGTGCCAGCAGTCATGAACGGGGCTATAATTCACCCCTCCACTTT.

This sequence joins TRBV4-1 and TRBJ2-3, with D possibly TRBD1 on 5 matching bases. Per the germline V gene, CDR1 is MGHRA and CDR2 is YSYEKL. V lost 4 bases and J 3 bases, leaving 14 bases between the germline ends. This CDR3 contains 15 residues. The CDR3 DNA sequence: TGCGCCAGCAGCCCTCTAGGGGTTAGGACAGATACGCAGTATTTT. Its translation is CASSPLGVRTDTQYF.

This clonotype was seen ten or more times. This chain joins TRBV5-1 and TRBJ2-1; D unresolved. Between the trimmed V and J ends, which lost 0 bases and 0 bases, there was a span of 7 bases. Germline CDR1 SGHRS, CDR2 YFSETQ. CDR3 length: 15 amino acids. The CDR3 DNA is TGCGCCAGCAGCTTGGTTGAGAGCTCCTACAATGAGCAGTTCTTC. The encoded protein is CASSLVESSYNEQFF.

In this sample, this clonotype turned up a few times. The chain uses TRBV5-1 and TRBJ2-7; TRBD2 agrees at 10 bases. Germline V lookup: CDR1 SGHRS, CDR2 YFSETQ. This CDR3 spans 15 amino acids. The ends lost 3 bases at V and 4 bases at J; junction bases unmatched: 7. The CDR3 sequence is CASSWASGGLYEQYF. CDR3 bases: TGCGCCAGCAGCTGGGCTAGCGGGGGCCTATACGAGCAGTACTTC.

The gene calls are TRBV9 and TRBJ2-1; the match to TRBD2 covers 9 bases. The CDR3 totals 15 residues. From germline, CDR1 is SGDLS and CDR2 YYNGEE. With 0 bases clipped from V and 9 bases from J, the junction kept 7 bases outside the gene matches. CDR3 coding DNA: TGTGCCAGCAGCGTAGAGGCGGGAGGGGTAGGTGAGCAGTTCTTC. Residues: CASSVEAGGVGEQFF.

This clonotype came up a few times. V is TRBV12-3 or TRBV12-4 and J is TRBJ2-7, with TRBD1 matching over 11 bases. The CDR3 totals 16 residues. V shed 6 bases and J 5 bases; nucleotides not matched to a gene: 12. The CDR3, as DNA: TGTGCCAGCAGCCCTAGGACAGGGGGCGTCACGAACGAGCAGTACTTC. Translated: CASSPRTGGVTNEQYF.

Ten or more counts support this clonotype. The chain carries TRBV5-5 and TRBJ1-1; D unresolved. Germline values: CDR1 SGHKS, CDR2 YYEKEE (reference sequence). Trimming cost V 0 bases and J 2 bases, with 8 bases left between them. This CDR3 is 14 amino acids long. The CDR3 loop reads CASSLDVANTEAFF. DNA for the CDR3: TGTGCCAGCAGCTTGGACGTGGCCAACACTGAAGCTTTCTTT. Full variable domain (rest looked up from reference TRBV5-5 and TRBJ1-1): DAGVTQSPTHLIKTRGQQVTLRCSPISGHKSVSWYQQVLGQGPQFIFQYYEKEERGRGNFPDRFSARQFPNYSSELNVNALLLGDSALYLCASSLDVANTEAFFGQGTRLTVV.

The rearrangement links TRBV27 to TRBJ2-2; 15 positions match TRBD2. Germline V CDR1 and CDR2: MNHEY, SMNVEV (reference sequence). V gave up 7 bases and J gave up 1 base; unmatched junction bases: 7. CDR3 length: 18 residues. The CDR3 DNA follows: TGTGCCAGCAACACGGGACTAGCGGGAGGCAAGAACACCGGGGAGCTGTTTTTT. Its protein is CASNTGLAGGKNTGELFF.

This clonotype was detected only a few times. The chain employs TRBV7-9 and TRBJ2-1; tentative D call: TRBD2 (5 bases). CDR1 and CDR2 (germline): SEHNR, FQNEAQ (reference sequence). The CDR3 sequence is 12 residues long. V lost 11 bases to trimming and J lost 6 bases, with 14 bases between them. The CDR3 loop reads CALRTGINEQFF. CDR3 bases: TGTGCCCTACGGACGGGGATCAATGAGCAGTTCTTC.

This clonotype was detected many times. The V call is TRBV11-2, the J call TRBJ2-5, with TRBD2 identical over 11 bases. V shed 3 bases, J shed 6 bases, and the junction held 6 bases outside the gene matches. The CDR3 is 15 amino acids. The germline gives CDR1 SGHAT, CDR2 FQNNGV. CDR3 sequence (DNA): TGTGCCAGCAGCTTCGGGACTAGCGGTATAAAGACCCAGTACTTC. Encoded protein: CASSFGTSGIKTQYF.

This clonotype was seen only a few times. This rearrangement joins TRBV5-1 to TRBJ2-2; no definite D call. The CDR3 runs 16 residues. From germline, CDR1 is SGHRS and CDR2 YFSETQ. V was clipped by 1 base and J by 0 bases, with 10 bases between them. The CDR3, as DNA: TGCGCCAGCAGCTTGTTTGGGTCAGCGAACACCGGGGAGCTGTTTTTT. Translation: CASSLFGSANTGELFF.

The rearrangement joins TRBV11-2 to TRBJ2-1, with no clear D. This CDR3 spans 16 amino acids. Trimming took 4 bases from V and 0 from J, leaving 13 bases between them. The germline V gene has CDR1 SGHAT and CDR2 FQNNGV. The CDR3 DNA sequence: TGTGCCAGCAGCTCGCCCGGATCCTCCTCCTACAATGAGCAGTTCTTC. Translating it yields CASSSPGSSSYNEQFF.

The CDR3: CSADGQGAGNTIYF. The CDR3 coding sequence is TGCAGCGCCGACGGACAGGGAGCTGGAAACACCATATATTTT. V is TRBV29-1 and J is TRBJ1-3; 8 positions match TRBD1. The CDR3 covers 14 residues. J was trimmed by 2 bases and V by 7 bases; bases with no gene match: 7. Germline V gives CDR1 SQVTM, CDR2 ANQGSEA.

In this sample, this clonotype turned up a few times. The rearrangement links TRBV3-1 to TRBJ2-7; 8 bases map to TRBD2. CDR1 is LGHDT, CDR2 YNNKEL, per germline (reference sequence). Trimming took 1 base from V and 11 from J; bases not matched to a gene: 10. CDR3 size: 14 residues. The CDR3 nucleotides read TGTGCCAGCAGCCAAGCGGGAGGGTCAACCCGGGAGTACTTC. It translates to CASSQAGGSTREYF.

The sample holds a few counts of this clonotype. The V call is TRBV6-1, the J call TRBJ2-3, with D perhaps given as TRBD1 or TRBD2 (5 bases each). V was trimmed by 5 bases and J by 2 bases, leaving 11 bases between them. CDR3 size: 14 residues. From germline, CDR1 is MNHNS and CDR2 SASEGT. The CDR3 sequence: CASSRDGFTDTQYF. In nucleotides, the CDR3 is TGTGCCAGCAGTAGGGACGGCTTCACAGATACGCAGTATTTT.

This clonotype has just a few counts. The chain links TRBV7-9 to TRBJ2-1; D is ambiguous. Germline CDR1 reads SEHNR; CDR2 reads FQNEAQ (reference sequence). The V gene lost 5 bases and the J gene lost 5 bases, with 13 bases spanning the gap. This CDR3 region has 14 residues. CDR3 bases: TGTGCCAGCAGCCGCGAGAGACAAGACAATGAGCAGTTCTTC. Its protein is CASSRERQDNEQFF.

This sequence joins TRBV20-1 and TRBJ1-1, with D unresolved. Trimming removed 2 bases from V and 1 base from J, with 11 bases in between. The CDR3 loop spans 14 amino acids. Germline CDR1 DFQATT, CDR2 SNEGSKA (reference sequence). In DNA form, the CDR3 reads TGCAGTGCTAGACCCCGGACGGCGAACACTGAAGCTTTCTTT. This sequence encodes CSARPRTANTEAFF.

This rearrangement joins TRBV27 to TRBJ2-7; 9 bases line up with TRBD1. Losses at the gene ends were 6 bases for V and 6 bases for J; bases not matched to a gene: 18. The germline gives CDR1 MNHEY, CDR2 SMNVEV (reference sequence). The CDR3 loop spans 17 amino acids. The CDR3 protein is CASRIRTGVGVLGEQYF. In nucleotides, the CDR3 is TGTGCCAGCAGGATAAGGACAGGGGTGGGCGTTTTGGGCGAGCAGTACTTC.

Remarks on this clonotype: This may be a read error: a much more frequent sequence differs by one nucleotide. The chain joins TRBV29-1 to TRBJ2-7, with D maybe TRBD1 (6 bases). V was cut by 4 bases and J by 11 bases, with 15 bases left in between. CDR1 and CDR2 (germline): SQVTM, ANQGSEA. This CDR3 spans 11 amino acids. The CDR3 DNA is TGCAGCGTTGGACAGGCTAGAGAGAAGTACTTC. Its protein is CSVGQAREKYF.